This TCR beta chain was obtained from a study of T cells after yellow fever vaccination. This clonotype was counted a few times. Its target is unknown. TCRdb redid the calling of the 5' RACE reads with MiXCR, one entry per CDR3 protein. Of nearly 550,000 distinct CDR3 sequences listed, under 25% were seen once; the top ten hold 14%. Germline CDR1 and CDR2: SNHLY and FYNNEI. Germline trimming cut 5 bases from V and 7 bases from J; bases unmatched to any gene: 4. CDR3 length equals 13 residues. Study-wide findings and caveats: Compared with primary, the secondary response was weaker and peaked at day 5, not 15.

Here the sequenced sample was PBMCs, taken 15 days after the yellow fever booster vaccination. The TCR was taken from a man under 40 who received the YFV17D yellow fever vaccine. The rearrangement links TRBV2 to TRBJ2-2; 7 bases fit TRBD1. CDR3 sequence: CASSTQGVGELFF. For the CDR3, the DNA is TGTGCCAGCAGTACCCAGGGGGTCGGGGAGCTGTTTTTT.